This T cell receptor (beta chain) appears in the sequencing data of a study of vaccination and CD4 T cells after COVID-19. Looking at the study overall: Spike peptides, overlapping and drawn from SARS-CoV-2, HCoV-NL63, HCoV-OC43 and HCoV-229E, were used to stimulate cells. As a positive control, some control cultures were given a CEFX pool, while others were given an HIV-1 Nef pool or no peptide.

A remark on this clonotype: Its antigen is undetermined.

Germline V CDR1 and CDR2: DFQATT, SNEGSKA (reference sequence). The CDR3 spans 15 residues. The ends were cut back, 0 bases at V and 1 base at J, with 12 bases in the middle. The treatment denotes: roughly nine-day PBMC culture with coronavirus spike peptide pools or control peptides (ViraFEST assay). It was before the COVID-19 pandemic (2011-2018) that the unexposed donor's CD4+ T cells were collected. Peptide-pool expansion of antigen-specific T cells preceded TCR sequencing in ViraFEST. The Oncomine TCR Beta short-read assay sequenced DNA from cultured CD4+ T cells. TCRdb reprocessed the PCR reads via MiXCR and lists one record per CDR3 protein. Of some 9,100 distinct CDR3 sequences detected, roughly 49% appear once; the ten largest clones hold approximately 18%. General study points: Although the median of SARS-CoV-2-reactive clonotypes rose from approximately 21 to 38, the change was not significant.

The J gene is TRBJ1-1, the V gene TRBV20-1, with D uncertain. The origin of this receptor is a human donor in good health. Sequencing was done on a sample of CD4+ T cells from blood, cultured in vitro. This chain's CDR3 is CSARDLWRENTEAFF. For the CDR3, the DNA is TGCAGTGCTAGAGATCTCTGGCGGGAGAACACTGAAGCTTTCTTT.